The subject of this entry is one T cell receptor beta chain. The ends lost 5 bases at V and 4 bases at J; junction bases unmatched: 6. CDR1 LNHDA and CDR2 SQIVND come from the germline V gene (reference sequence). This CDR3 comprises 14 residues. The sample is drawn from a study of immune cell composition in non-small cell lung cancer. Sequencing was performed with immunoSEQ multiplex PCR; in TCRdb, only in-frame clones are kept and a portion is missing. This sample has about 5,200 clones; 55% to 75% occur once, and the top ten carry around a tenth. Sequenced: lung tumor tissue. The V and J genes are TRBV19 and TRBJ2-3; 7 nucleotides agree with TRBD1. The receptor was isolated from a human donor with non-small cell lung cancer. CDR3 coding DNA: TGTGCCAGTAGTCGGAGGACAGGTGCAGATACGCAGTATTTT. Its protein is CASSRRTGADTQYF.